The 2 T cell receptor beta chains given below trace back to one sample, sequenced in a study of healthy donors' naive CD4 and CD8 T cells. Starting from approximately 500 ng of total RNA, TCR libraries were made with linear amplification. From the reads, TCRdb called clonotypes with MiXCR, one entry per CDR3 protein. The table shows roughly 200,000 distinct CDR3 sequences, with about four fifths occurring only once. Source material: naive CD4+ and CD8+ T cells sorted from blood, pooled from several donors. Every receptor here comes from a pool of human donors in good health; the sample pools cells from several healthy donors.

CDR3 loop: CASSTDSYEQYF. The CDR3 nucleotides are TGTGCCAGCAGCACGGACAGCTACGAGCAGTACTTC. The rearrangement joins TRBV5-4 to TRBJ2-7; a weak D match, TRBD1 (6 bases). From germline, CDR1 is SGHNT and CDR2 YYREEE (reference sequence). Deletions cut 4 bases from V and 3 bases from J, with 8 bases between. The CDR3 has 12 amino acids.

This clonotype was seen a handful of times. V gene TRBV29-1 combines with J gene TRBJ1-2, with D maybe TRBD1 (6 bases). CDR1 is SQVTM, CDR2 ANQGSEA, per germline. The CDR3 extends over 14 amino acids. V was trimmed by 6 bases and J by 4 bases, leaving 18 bases between them. The CDR3 sequence: CSVGGPSKIYGYTF. DNA for the CDR3: TGCAGCGTGGGGGGGCCATCAAAGATCTATGGCTACACCTTC.